The 25 T cell receptor beta chains given below trace back to one sample, sequenced in a study of T cells after posttransplantation cyclophosphamide. Profiled with immunoSEQ multiplex PCR; TCRdb holds only in-frame clones, not every one. The specimen has tens of thousands of clones, none found just once. Busulfan-fludarabine conditioning, marrow transplant, and cyclophosphamide on days +3 and +4 were administered. The sequences come from PBMCs, collected after allogeneic stem cell transplant with posttransplant cyclophosphamide. These receptor sequences come from a male patient aged 18-29 years who received an allogeneic stem cell transplant from a related donor, was CMV-positive, and had no GVHD. Part of the T cells may come from the graft donor.

In its sample, this clone was seen many times. This sequence joins TRBV7-9 and TRBJ1-2, with TRBD1 identical over 7 bases. CDR3 size: 15 residues. J lost 3 bases, V lost 1 base, and 5 bases had no gene match. Germline assignment: CDR1 SEHNR and CDR2 FQNEAQ (reference sequence). This CDR3 is CASSLVDRVYYGYTF. The CDR3 DNA is TGTGCCAGCAGCTTAGTCGACAGGGTTTACTATGGCTACACCTTC.

This clone was observed at least ten times. The V and J genes are TRBV2 and TRBJ2-2; no reliable D call. Germline V gene lookup returns CDR1 SNHLY and CDR2 FYNNEI. The CDR3 spans 13 residues. Deletions cut 4 bases from V and 9 bases from J, with 12 bases between. The CDR3 loop reads CASSASGGRELFF. CDR3 bases: TGTGCCAGCAGTGCTTCCGGTGGTAGGGAGCTGTTTTTT. The entire variable domain, with the rest obtained from reference TRBV2 and TRBJ2-2, is as follows: EPEVTQTPSHQVTQMGQEVILRCVPISNHLYFYWYRQILGQKVEFLVSFYNNEISEKSEIFDDQFSVERPDGSNFTLKIRSTKLEDSAMYFCASSASGGRELFFGEGSRLTVL.

This clone appeared many times. This chain links TRBV6-5 with TRBJ2-5; 7 bases align to TRBD2. Germline CDR1 reads MNHEY; CDR2 reads SVGAGI. The CDR3 sequence is 13 residues long. Trimming cost V 6 bases and J 7 bases; bases outside gene matches: 8. Written as DNA, the CDR3 is TGTGCCAGCAGCACACTAGCGCCTCGGACCCAGTACTTC. Its protein is CASSTLAPRTQYF.

This clone was detected many times. This chain links TRBV27 with TRBJ2-7, with 7 bases matching TRBD2. The CDR3 has 14 amino acids. The J segment lost 6 bases and the V segment lost 4 bases, leaving 9 bases of the junction unmatched. Per the germline V gene, CDR1 is MNHEY and CDR2 is SMNVEV (reference sequence). Here the CDR3 reads CASSSAGEFSEQYF. CDR3 nucleotide sequence: TGTGCCAGCAGTTCCGCGGGAGAATTTTCCGAGCAGTACTTC.

This clone was counted many times. The chain joins TRBV11-2 to TRBJ2-3, with 8 bases fitting TRBD1. J gave up 5 bases and V 2 bases, and 6 bases lay outside the gene matches. CDR3 length equals 15 residues. Germline V CDR1 and CDR2: SGHAT, FQNNGV. The DNA for the CDR3 is TGTGCCAGCAGCTTATGGCAGGGGGCTGGAGATACGCAGTATTTT. Translated: CASSLWQGAGDTQYF.

This clone was seen ten or more times. This chain uses TRBV4-2 with TRBJ2-3, with TRBD2 matching 14 bases. Germline V gene lookup returns CDR1 LGHNA and CDR2 YNFKEQ. J lost 2 bases, V lost 4 bases, and 11 bases had no gene match. CDR3 length equals 19 residues. The CDR3 bases are TGTGCCAGCAGCCGGGATCTAGGGGGACTAGCGGGGGCCACAGATACGCAGTATTTT. This codes for CASSRDLGGLAGATDTQYF.

In its sample, this clone was seen many times. The rearrangement uses TRBV4-2 and TRBJ1-2; tentative D call: TRBD1 (5 bases). The CDR3 sequence is 16 residues long. Germline CDR1 and CDR2: LGHNA and YNFKEQ. V dropped 4 bases and J dropped 1 base, with 16 bases sitting between them. CDR3 sequence: CASSPQPSGVNYGYTF. The CDR3 region has the DNA TGTGCCAGCAGCCCCCAGCCGTCGGGGGTTAACTATGGCTACACCTTC.

This clone was found many times. V is TRBV20-1 and J is TRBJ2-7; D is unresolved. The CDR3 sequence is 11 residues long. V lost 3 bases, J lost 7 bases, and 10 bases lay in between. In germline, CDR1 is DFQATT, CDR2 SNEGSKA (reference sequence). In nucleotides, the CDR3 is TGCAGTGCTAGCAGATGGTTTGAGCAGTACTTC. Protein product: CSASRWFEQYF.

This clone was observed at least ten times. The chain couples TRBV30 to TRBJ2-7; no reliable D call. V lost 4 bases and J lost 2, with 9 bases in between. The CDR3 is 12 residues long. CDR1 is GTSNPN, CDR2 SVGIG, per germline (reference sequence). In DNA form, the CDR3 reads TGTGCCTGGACCTCAACTCCCTACGAGCAGTACTTC. Protein product: CAWTSTPYEQYF. Supplemented by reference TRBV30 and TRBJ2-7, the full variable domain reads SQTIHQWPATLVQPVGSPLSLECTVEGTSNPNLYWYRQAAGRGLQLLFYSVGIGQISSEVPQNLSASRPQDRQFILSSKKLLLSDSGFYLCAWTSTPYEQYFGPGTRLTVT.

There are many counts of this clone. CDR3 region: CASSYGTGMELFF. As DNA, the CDR3 is TGTGCCAGCAGTTACGGGACAGGGATGGAACTGTTTTTT. The chain combines TRBV6-5 with TRBJ1-4, with 9 positions matching TRBD1. CDR1 and CDR2 from the germline V gene are MNHEY and SVGAGI. CDR3 length equals 13 residues. The V and J ends lost 2 bases and 12 bases, in that order; junction bases with no gene match: 4.

This clone appeared many times. This chain links TRBV7-3 with TRBJ1-2; D not resolved. Trimming pared 0 bases from V and 6 bases from J, leaving 14 bases between. CDR1 and CDR2 (germline): SGHTA, FQGTGA. The CDR3 totals 15 residues. CDR3 sequence reads: CASSLTSGEGHGYTF. In DNA, the CDR3 is TGTGCCAGCAGCTTAACTAGCGGGGAGGGTCATGGCTACACCTTC.

This chain links TRBV18 with TRBJ2-5; 10 positions match TRBD1. The J call could be wrong; TRBJ2-7 is a better fit for the DNA end. Germline CDR1 and CDR2: KGHSH and LQKENI. CDR3 length: 14 residues. The chain's CDR3 is CASSPDRGIYEQYF. In DNA, the CDR3 is TGTGCCAGCTCACCGGACAGGGGGATCTACGAGCAGTACTTC.

This clone was seen many times. For the CDR3, the DNA is TGTGCCATCGGAACGATAGGGGACACTGAAGCTTTCTTT. It codes for CAIGTIGDTEAFF. The chain combines TRBV10-3 with TRBJ1-1; D may be TRBD1 (5 bases). This CDR3 comprises 13 residues. V dropped 8 bases and J dropped 3 bases, with 13 bases sitting between them. Germline V gene lookup returns CDR1 ENHRY and CDR2 SYGVKD.

This clone came up many times. The chain uses TRBV5-1 and TRBJ2-2; weak D call: TRBD1 (6 bases). Trimming took off 3 bases at V and 2 bases at J, with 14 bases between the two ends. There are 16 residues in the CDR3. Germline CDR1 SGHRS, CDR2 YFSETQ. The CDR3 spells CASSSTGIDNTGELFF. The CDR3 DNA is TGCGCCAGCAGCTCTACAGGGATCGATAACACCGGGGAGCTGTTTTTT.

This clone was seen only a few times. The chain couples TRBV5-1 to TRBJ2-5; TRBD2 agrees at 11 bases. The better agreement between TRBJ2-7 and the DNA end casts doubt on the J call. The CDR3 loop spans 16 amino acids. Germline values: CDR1 SGHRS, CDR2 YFSETQ. The CDR3, as DNA: TGCGCCAGCAGCTTTGGTAGCGGGGGGGTATCCTACGAGCAGTACTTC. Its protein is CASSFGSGGVSYEQYF.

This clone was recorded many times. The J gene is TRBJ2-3, the V gene TRBV27, with 7 nucleotides matching TRBD2. The CDR3 contains 15 residues. The V gene's germline CDR1 is MNHEY and CDR2 SMNVEV (reference sequence). V was clipped by 5 bases and J by 0 bases; unmatched bases: 5. CDR3 nucleotide sequence: TGTGCCAGCAGTATACTAGCGCCCAGCACAGATACGCAGTATTTT. It specifies CASSILAPSTDTQYF.

This clone showed up many times. The chain couples TRBV5-1 to TRBJ2-5; 8 positions match TRBD2. This CDR3 contains 14 residues. Per the germline V gene, CDR1 is SGHRS and CDR2 is YFSETQ. Trimming at V came to 1 base and at J to 1 base, leaving 0 bases not matched to a gene. The DNA for the CDR3 is TGCGCCAGCAGCTTGACTAGCGGCCAAGAGACCCAGTACTTC. Translation gives CASSLTSGQETQYF.

At least ten counts were recorded for this clone. V gene TRBV19 combines with J gene TRBJ1-4, with D possibly TRBD1 on 6 matching bases. Trimming removed 5 bases at V and 5 bases at J, with 9 bases between. Germline values: CDR1 LNHDA, CDR2 SQIVND (reference sequence). This CDR3 region has 13 residues. DNA for the CDR3: TGTGCCAGTAGTTGGACAGAAAATGAAAAACTGTTTTTT. Translated, it gives CASSWTENEKLFF.

This clone appeared many times. The gene calls are TRBV4-2 and TRBJ1-1; D unclear. This CDR3 comprises 15 residues. Trimming removed 0 bases at V and 4 bases at J, with 12 bases between. Germline V CDR1 and CDR2: LGHNA, YNFKEQ. The CDR3 reads CASSQEEGSVTEAFF. For the CDR3, the DNA is TGTGCCAGCAGCCAAGAGGAGGGATCGGTCACTGAAGCTTTCTTT.

Many counts were recorded for this clone. This sequence joins TRBV7-9 and TRBJ1-4; D gene ambiguous. Germline V gene data show CDR1 as SEHNR and CDR2 as FQNEAQ (reference sequence). The CDR3 is made up of 16 amino acids. The V end was cut by 5 bases, the J end by 4 bases, with 17 bases between. CDR3 region: CASSPGISSHNEKLFF. The CDR3 DNA sequence: TGTGCCAGCAGCCCCGGGATATCTTCCCATAATGAAAAACTGTTTTTT.

In its sample, this clone was seen many times. The chain links TRBV11-2 to TRBJ1-2; 8 positions match TRBD1. The germline V gene has CDR1 SGHAT and CDR2 FQNNGV. Trimming removed 2 bases from V and 8 bases from J; junction bases left unmatched: 4. The CDR3 contains 13 residues. DNA of the CDR3: TGTGCCAGCAGCTTACAGGGGGCAGGAGGCTACACCTTC. This codes for CASSLQGAGGYTF.

Ten or more counts support this clone. This chain joins TRBV4-1 and TRBJ1-2, with D possibly TRBD1 on 5 matching bases. The length of the CDR3 is 15 residues. From germline, CDR1 is MGHRA and CDR2 YSYEKL. Trimming shortened V by 0 bases and J by 4 bases, and 12 bases separated the two germline ends. The CDR3 loop reads CASSQDQGSSYGYTF. CDR3 in DNA: TGCGCCAGCAGCCAAGATCAGGGCAGCTCCTATGGCTACACCTTC.

This clone has a count of ten or more. The genes are TRBV2 and TRBJ1-1; TRBD1 matches 12 bases. This CDR3 region has 14 residues. Germline V gene lookup returns CDR1 SNHLY and CDR2 FYNNEI. Unmatched junction bases numbered 4, after V lost 5 bases and J lost 6 bases. CDR3 region: CASSRDRGQAEAFF. The CDR3 DNA follows: TGTGCCAGCAGTCGGGACAGGGGGCAAGCTGAAGCTTTCTTT.

Many counts were recorded for this clone. The gene calls are TRBV30 and TRBJ1-1; maybe TRBD1 (5 bases). Germline V gene lookup returns CDR1 GTSNPN and CDR2 SVGIG (reference sequence). Trimming took 4 bases from V and 4 from J, leaving 10 bases between them. The CDR3 length is 12 residues. Written as DNA, the CDR3 is TGTGCCTGGACTAGGGGTATCACTGAAGCTTTCTTT. It translates to CAWTRGITEAFF.

This clone was counted many times. The chain uses TRBV30 and TRBJ2-5, with 8 bases fitting TRBD2. J was trimmed by 0 bases and V by 7 bases; bases with no gene match: 7. The CDR3 sequence is 14 residues long. The germline V gene has CDR1 GTSNPN and CDR2 SVGIG (reference sequence). CDR3 bases: TGTGCCTTGTACGCGGGAGGCCACCAAGAGACCCAGTACTTC. This sequence encodes CALYAGGHQETQYF.